The 2 T cell receptor beta chains reported below all come from one sample, sequenced in a study of cytomegalovirus exposure and HLA in healthy donors. Primers for the PCR totalled 60 Vbeta and 13 Jbeta. Sequencing was performed with immunoSEQ multiplex PCR; in TCRdb, only in-frame clones are kept and a portion is missing. The table lists roughly 65,000 clones, 60% to 70% of them singletons, with about 17% in the top ten. Sequenced: PBMCs. These receptors originate from a middle-aged man in good health and CMV-seropositive.

This clone was seen only a few times. A far larger clone is one nucleotide away, so this likely arose from a read error. The sample holds other DNA sequences that translate to the same CDR3. The rearrangement uses TRBV5-4 and TRBJ2-3, with a tentative D call TRBD2 (6 bases). The CDR3 spans 17 residues. Per the germline V gene, CDR1 is SGHNT and CDR2 is YYREEE (reference sequence). The V end lost 4 bases, the J end lost 6 bases, and 24 bases lay between the germline ends. CDR3 loop: CASSQDGLGGWADTQYF. The CDR3 DNA follows: TGTGCCAGCAGCCAAGATGGTCTGGGAGGTTGGGCGGATACGCAGTATTTT.

This clone was counted between two and nine times. The chain links TRBV7-9 to TRBJ1-3; weak D call: TRBD1 (6 bases). Trimming removed 8 bases at V and 0 bases at J, with 8 bases between. This CDR3 region has 13 residues. Germline-derived CDR1 and CDR2 are SEHNR and FQNEAQ (reference sequence). The CDR3 coding sequence is TGTGCCAGCCAAGGGGGCTCTGGAAACACCATATATTTT. Protein sequence: CASQGGSGNTIYF. The variable domain in full, with the rest retrieved from reference TRBV7-9 and TRBJ1-3, is DTGVSQNPRHKITKRGQNVTFRCDPISEHNRLYWYRQTLGQGPEFLTYFQNEAQLEKSRLLSDRFSAERPKGSFSTLEIQRTEQGDSAMYLCASQGGSGNTIYFGEGSWLTVV.